This T cell receptor (beta chain) was documented in a study of blood T cell repertoires in COVID-19 (TCRdb year 2020). At the level of the whole study: Samples from collaborators originated in the United States, Italy and Spain and spanned both the acute and convalescent phases of COVID-19. Nearly every sample came with metadata listing a de-identified subject ID, COVID-19 status, age in years and sex. Where available, HLA class I and class II types were taken from metadata supplied by the sample provider and were not determined by assay-based typing. The material from the prospective study consisted of cDNA or gDNA derived from T cells, B-cell-depleted T cells, or PBMCs. The repertoires were made available in a free public database intended to serve as a resource for research on the immune response to SARS-CoV-2. Subjects who had been exposed to COVID-19, were actively infected with it, or had recovered from it provided the deeply sampled blood TCRbeta repertoires that made up the dataset. The samples were drawn from two sources: the first 160 participants of the ongoing ImmuneRACE study, and 1,200 or so subjects contributed by 6 global collaborators. Broader findings and caveats from the paper: The amount of clinical and demographic metadata varied by source and participant and was provided uncurated.

As for this clone: What antigen it recognizes has not been identified. The sample holds no much larger clone one base away, and base qualities are not on file.

The germline V gene (reference sequence) yields LGHDT for CDR1 and YNNKEL for CDR2. Relative to germline, V is 4 bases shorter and J is 8 bases shorter, with 15 bases between their ends. From its cysteine to its phenylalanine, the CDR3 spans 14 amino acids. The entry retains the CDR3 DNA only, 42 bases that are in frame from base 1. One collaborating source in Seattle enrolled patients during active infection and followed them longitudinally through the course of disease. Whole blood was collected in K2EDTA tubes by collaborating institutions according to the institutions' own protocols. For TCRbeta analysis, collaborators shipped samples as frozen whole blood, isolated PBMCs, or DNA extracted from either of those sample types. TCRbeta CDR3 regions were amplified from genomic DNA using the immunoSEQ Assay, a bias-controlled multiplex PCR. The authors' analysis ran thus. The number of nucleated cells in each sample was estimated from the amplification of reference gene primers within the assay. Sequence reads were collapsed and filtered to measure the absolute abundance of every unique TCRbeta CDR3 rearrangement. For each sample, productive Simpson clonality was calculated as the square root of Simpson's diversity index over productive rearrangements. In its TCRdb copy, this immuneACCESS table keeps in-frame sequences only and misses some clones. Where compared with another copy, unresolved V genes explain less than half of these, and the others have no known cause. V and J calls plus clone size are reproduced from that table; the DNA served to infer D and trimming. This sample holds fewer than 250,000 clones; over 90% were observed only once. The ten largest make up around 0.9% of the sample.

Input material: peripheral blood. Rearrangement joined TRBV3-1 (or the pseudogene TRBV3-2) to TRBJ1-3; the D gene is perhaps TRBD1, on 5 matching bases. The clonotype originates from a young man with COVID-19, enrolled during active disease. The CDR3 has the sequence CASSRRGGGDTIYF. The DNA reads as follows: TGTGCCAGCAGCCGACGCGGCGGGGGGGACACCATATATTTT.